This TCR beta chain is from a study of blood T cell repertoires in COVID-19. The CDR3 length is 14 residues. Per germline, CDR1 MNHEY and CDR2 SVGAGI. V was trimmed by 2 bases and J by 7 bases, leaving 12 bases between them. Per the authors' pipeline: Nucleated cell counts were estimated from reference gene primer amplification. The protocol was immunoSEQ multiplex PCR, while the TCRdb copy is restricted to in-frame clones and leaves out a portion. V, J and clone size derive from that table, while D and trimming were established from the DNA sequence. The sample carries roughly 300,000 clones, about 90% recorded once. This clone has just a few counts.

The origin of this receptor is a woman aged 30 to 39 with COVID-19, enrolled during active disease. The chain carries TRBV6-5 and TRBJ2-1; weak D call: TRBD1 (5 bases). Material for sequencing was peripheral blood. The CDR3 DNA reads TGTGCCAGCAGTTACGGCAGGGCTCTAAATGAGCAGTTCTTC. Residues: CASSYGRALNEQFF.